This TCR beta chain came from a study of blood T cell repertoires in COVID-19. Looking at the study overall: Samples taken during acute and convalescent COVID-19 were collected in the United States, Italy and Spain. Sources were T cells, B-cell-depleted T cells, or PBMCs; the material itself was cDNA or gDNA.

Per the study methods: Researchers report that nucleated cell counts were estimated from reference gene primer amplification. Sequencing used immunoSEQ multiplex PCR; TCRdb keeps in-frame clones, though not all of them. The V and J calls and clone size are taken from that table; D and trimming were inferred from the DNA. The table has over 80,000 clones, around nine tenths seen once; the top ten hold around 1.3%. The V gene's germline CDR1 is KGHSH and CDR2 LQKENI. The length of the CDR3 is 16 residues. V lost 3 bases and J lost 1, with 15 bases in between. The J gene is TRBJ1-2, the V gene TRBV18; weak D call: TRBD1 (6 bases). The specimen sequenced was peripheral blood. This sequence was found in a man of 80 years or more with active or convalescent COVID-19. CDR3 residues: CASSPQRQEYNYGYTF. CDR3 nucleotide sequence: TGTGCCAGCTCACCTCAAAGACAGGAGTATAACTATGGCTACACCTTC.